This T cell receptor (beta chain) is drawn from a study of blood T cells in healthy people across ages. Notes on the study in general: Versus aged donors, long-lived donors had higher diversity and more naive CD4+ cells.

The authors ran a second PCR of roughly 7 to 11 cycles using a sample-barcoded 5' primer and a J-beta primer mix. Through a template-switch adaptor with 12 random nucleotides, each cDNA molecule received a tag. TCRdb used MiXCR to reprocess the 5' RACE reads, holding one entry per CDR3 protein. The sample includes roughly 700,000 distinct CDR3 sequences, around a quarter of them seen just once. The CDR3 covers 13 residues. The germline V gene encodes CDR1 SGHAT and CDR2 FQNNGV. With 6 bases removed from V and 2 bases from J, the gap between germline ends came to 11 bases. This clonotype occurred a few times. As yet, its antigen is unknown. The same specimen was also included in a second study, on T cells of mothers and their children.

The sequence was obtained from a boy between 10 and 17 years old in good health. The chain links TRBV11-2 to TRBJ2-7; TRBD1 might be the D (6 bases). Sequencing used blood. CDR3 loop: CASRSTGTYEQYF. As DNA, the CDR3 is TGTGCCAGCAGGTCTACAGGGACCTACGAGCAGTACTTC.